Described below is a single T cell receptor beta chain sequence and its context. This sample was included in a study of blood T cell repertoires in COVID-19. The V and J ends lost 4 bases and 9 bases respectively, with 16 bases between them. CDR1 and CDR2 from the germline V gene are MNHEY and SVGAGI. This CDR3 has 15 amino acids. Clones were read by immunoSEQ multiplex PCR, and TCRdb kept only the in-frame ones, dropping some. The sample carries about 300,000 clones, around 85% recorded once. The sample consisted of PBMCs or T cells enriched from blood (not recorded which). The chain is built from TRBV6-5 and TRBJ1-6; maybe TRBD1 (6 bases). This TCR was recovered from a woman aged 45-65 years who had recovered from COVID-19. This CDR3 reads CASSSSTGAGSPLHF. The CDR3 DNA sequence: TGTGCCAGCAGTTCCTCGACAGGTGCGGGTTCACCCCTCCACTTT.